A single sample is the source of the 29 T cell receptor beta chains below, sequenced in a study of cytomegalovirus exposure and HLA in healthy donors. Vbeta (60) and Jbeta (13) primers were used in the PCR. Only in-frame clones appear in the TCRdb table, and some are missing; sequencing was by immunoSEQ multiplex PCR. The sample consists of roughly 230,000 clones, roughly 91% of them appearing once. Sequencing was done on a sample of PBMCs. The receptor source for this set is a girl aged 2-9 years in good health and CMV-seronegative.

DNA for the CDR3: TGTGCCAGCAGCCCGAGGCCACAGGGAGTGAACACTGAAGCTTTCTTT. This encodes CASSPRPQGVNTEAFF. The chain recombines TRBV4-2 with TRBJ1-1, with a possible D match to TRBD1 (6 bases). Trimming removed 4 bases from V and 0 bases from J, with 15 bases in between. Germline CDR1 reads LGHNA; CDR2 reads YNFKEQ. CDR3 length equals 16 residues.

The chain combines TRBV7-9 with TRBJ2-5; D remains ambiguous. The germline V and J ends were trimmed by 5 bases and 5 bases, with 9 bases remaining between them. CDR1 is SEHNR, CDR2 FQNEAQ, per germline (reference sequence). The CDR3 has 12 residues. In nucleotides, the CDR3 is TGTGCCAGCAGCCCGTTGCGGGAGACCCAGTACTTC. Translated, it gives CASSPLRETQYF. The whole variable domain, remainder taken from reference TRBV7-9 and TRBJ2-5, is DTGVSQNPRHKITKRGQNVTFRCDPISEHNRLYWYRQTLGQGPEFLTYFQNEAQLEKSRLLSDRFSAERPKGSFSTLEIQRTEQGDSAMYLCASSPLRETQYFGPGTRLLVL.

Comments on this clone: The junction departs from the called germline gene at one end, perhaps through a read error. This chain links TRBV7-2 with TRBJ2-1; 11 bases are shared with TRBD2. This CDR3 contains 15 residues. CDR1 and CDR2 (germline): SGHTA, FQGNSA. The CDR3 DNA reads as TGTGCCAGCAGCATAGCGGGGGGGAGGGACAATGAGCAGTTCTTC. This translates into CASSIAGGRDNEQFF. Full variable domain (rest looked up from reference TRBV7-2 and TRBJ2-1): GAGVSQSPSNKVTEKGKDVELRCDPISGHTALYWYRQSLGQGLEFLIYFQGNSAPDKSGLPSDRFSAERTGGSVSTLTIQRTQQEDSAVYLCASSIAGGRDNEQFFGPGTRLTVL.

This clone is a singleton in its sample. The DNA for the CDR3 is TGCAGCGTTGAGAGGGGACAGTCCTACGAGCAGTACTTC. This sequence encodes CSVERGQSYEQYF. V and J are TRBV29-1 and TRBJ2-7; 7 nucleotides line up with TRBD1. The CDR3 contains 13 residues. Germline V gene data show CDR1 as SQVTM and CDR2 as ANQGSEA. Trimming removed 3 bases from V and 1 base from J; junction bases left unmatched: 3.

This chain uses TRBV18 with TRBJ2-5, with 9 nucleotides matching TRBD1. The CDR3 is 15 amino acids. The germline V gene has CDR1 KGHSH and CDR2 LQKENI. V was clipped by 2 bases and J by 5 bases; unmatched bases: 6. The CDR3 DNA sequence: TGTGCCAGCTCACCATCGGGGACAGGGATGGAGACCCAGTACTTC. It specifies CASSPSGTGMETQYF. The variable domain in full, with the rest retrieved from reference TRBV18 and TRBJ2-5, is NAGVMQNPRHLVRRRGQEARLRCSPMKGHSHVYWYRQLPEEGLKFMVYLQKENIIDESGMPKERFSAEFPKEGPSILRIQQVVRGDSAAYFCASSPSGTGMETQYFGPGTRLLVL.

The V gene is TRBV2, the J gene TRBJ2-1; 8 bases align to TRBD2. Germline values: CDR1 SNHLY, CDR2 FYNNEI. The CDR3 consists of 16 residues. Trimming at V came to 0 bases and at J to 8 bases, leaving 9 bases not matched to a gene. The CDR3 protein is CASSEARRGDRDEQFF. For the CDR3, the DNA is TGTGCCAGCAGTGAAGCAAGGCGGGGGGACCGCGATGAGCAGTTCTTC.

The gene calls are TRBV7-9 and TRBJ1-5; 7 bases map to TRBD1. Losses at the gene ends were 4 bases for V and 10 bases for J; bases not matched to a gene: 4. Germline CDR1 SEHNR, CDR2 FQNEAQ (reference sequence). The CDR3 is made up of 12 amino acids. The CDR3 DNA follows: TGTGCCAGCAGCTACGGGACAGACCCCCAGCATTTT. Residues: CASSYGTDPQHF.

The V call is TRBV14, the J call TRBJ2-2, with D possibly TRBD2 on 6 matching bases. Germline CDR1 SGHDN, CDR2 FVKESK. This CDR3 has 15 residues. V was trimmed by 5 bases and J by 2 bases, leaving 12 bases between them. CDR3 coding DNA: TGTGCCAGCAGCGATTTGGGGGGAAACACCGGGGAGCTGTTTTTT. Its translation: CASSDLGGNTGELFF.

The chain links TRBV19 to TRBJ1-1; 9 positions agree with TRBD1. V was pared by 3 bases and J by 4 bases, with 9 bases of the junction left unmatched. Germline V gene sequence: CDR1 LNHDA, CDR2 SQIVND (reference sequence). This CDR3 spans 16 amino acids. CDR3 region: CASSMGTGPPLTEAFF. DNA of the CDR3: TGTGCCAGTAGTATGGGGACAGGGCCTCCTCTCACTGAAGCTTTCTTT.

This chain joins TRBV5-1 and TRBJ1-3; TRBD1 is a possible D gene (6 bases). Germline CDR1 SGHRS, CDR2 YFSETQ. The CDR3 spans 18 residues. With 0 bases removed from V and 4 bases from J, the gap between germline ends came to 20 bases. CDR3 bases: TGCGCCAGCAGCTTGGGGGCGGGGGCGAGTTTGGAAGGAAACACCATATATTTT. Encoded protein: CASSLGAGASLEGNTIYF.

The V call is TRBV2, the J call TRBJ2-7, with D perhaps TRBD2 (5 bases). The CDR3 is 14 amino acids. V dropped 6 bases and J dropped 4 bases, with 16 bases sitting between them. CDR1 and CDR2 (germline): SNHLY, FYNNEI. CDR3: CASSPPAGWYEQYF. In DNA, the CDR3 is TGTGCCAGCAGCCCACCGGCGGGTTGGTACGAGCAGTACTTC.

The rearrangement uses TRBV5-6 and TRBJ2-3, with 9 bases fitting TRBD1. CDR3 length equals 16 residues. Germline-derived CDR1 and CDR2 are SGHDT and YYEEEE. The V and J ends lost 1 base and 3 bases, in that order; junction bases with no gene match: 6. The CDR3 DNA sequence: TGTGCCAGCAGCTTGAAACAGGGGGCTTGGACAGATACGCAGTATTTT. This translates into CASSLKQGAWTDTQYF.

This rearrangement joins TRBV4-1 to TRBJ2-1; TRBD2 is a possible D gene (6 bases). This CDR3 has 13 residues. The germline V gene has CDR1 MGHRA and CDR2 YSYEKL. Trimming removed 1 base from V and 7 bases from J, with 8 bases in between. The CDR3 here is CASSQVAANEQFF. Here the CDR3 DNA reads TGCGCCAGCAGCCAAGTAGCGGCTAATGAGCAGTTCTTC.

This chain joins TRBV5-6 and TRBJ2-1; D perhaps matches TRBD2 (5 bases). There are 11 residues in the CDR3. Germline V CDR1 and CDR2: SGHDT, YYEEEE. The V gene lost 0 bases and the J gene lost 10 bases, with 5 bases spanning the gap. CDR3 protein: CASSLGEEQFF. CDR3 nucleotide sequence: TGTGCCAGCAGCTTGGGGGAGGAGCAGTTCTTC.

The chain joins TRBV30 to TRBJ2-5, with D possibly TRBD2 on 7 matching bases. This CDR3 is built from 14 residues. Trimming left V 3 bases short and J 3 bases short, with 14 bases between. The V gene's germline CDR1 is GTSNPN and CDR2 SVGIG (reference sequence). CDR3 nucleotide sequence: TGTGCCTGGAGGCCGGGGGCGGGGGAAGAGACCCAGTACTTC. Its translation is CAWRPGAGEETQYF.

V is TRBV5-6 and J is TRBJ2-1; 13 bases match TRBD2. Germline V gives CDR1 SGHDT, CDR2 YYEEEE. With V trimmed by 4 bases and J by 8 bases, 9 bases remained unmatched. The CDR3 contains 16 residues. CDR3 DNA: TGTGCCAGCAGCCAAGGACTAGCGGGAGTAATCTATGAGCAGTTCTTC. The encoded protein is CASSQGLAGVIYEQFF.

This chain joins TRBV19 and TRBJ2-6; 7 bases map to TRBD1. Germline V gives CDR1 LNHDA, CDR2 SQIVND (reference sequence). The V and J ends lost 2 bases and 2 bases, in that order; junction bases with no gene match: 3. CDR3 length: 16 residues. CDR3 nucleotide sequence: TGTGCCAGTAGTATACCAGGGGGTACTGGGGCCAACGTCCTGACTTTC. Protein product: CASSIPGGTGANVLTF. Full variable domain (rest looked up from reference TRBV19 and TRBJ2-6): DGGITQSPKYLFRKEGQNVTLSCEQNLNHDAMYWYRQDPGQGLRLIYYSQIVNDFQKGDIAEGYSVSREKKESFPLTVTSAQKNPTAFYLCASSIPGGTGANVLTFGAGSRLTVL.

This sequence joins TRBV5-1 and TRBJ2-4, with 8 positions matching TRBD1. The germline CDR1 and CDR2 sequences are SGHRS and YFSETQ. With 0 bases clipped from V and 6 bases from J, the junction kept 5 bases outside the gene matches. The CDR3 runs 15 residues. CDR3 region: CASSLGGQVRNIQYF. Here the CDR3 DNA reads TGCGCCAGCAGCTTGGGGGGACAGGTGAGAAACATTCAGTACTTC.

The V gene is TRBV15, the J gene TRBJ2-5; the match to TRBD2 covers 8 bases. The germline V gene encodes CDR1 LNHNV and CDR2 YYDKDF (reference sequence). V was clipped by 10 bases and J by 1 base; unmatched bases: 8. CDR3 length equals 14 residues. DNA of the CDR3: TGTGCCATAAACGGGGGGGAGGGCCAAGAGACCCAGTACTTC. Translated: CAINGGEGQETQYF.

J is TRBJ1-3 and V is TRBV27; D is possibly TRBD1 (5 bases). CDR3 size: 13 residues. V was clipped by 3 bases and J by 2 bases, with 5 bases between them. Germline assignment: CDR1 MNHEY and CDR2 SMNVEV (reference sequence). As DNA, the CDR3 is TGTGCCAGCAGTTTGGGGCCTGGAAACACCATATATTTT. Residues: CASSLGPGNTIYF.

This clone showed up just once. The chain couples TRBV12-5 to TRBJ1-3; D may be TRBD1 (6 bases). Trimming removed 1 base from V and 7 bases from J, with 11 bases in between. The V gene's germline CDR1 is LGHNT and CDR2 FRNRAP. This CDR3 has 14 amino acids. The CDR3 DNA reads TGTGCTAGTGGTTTGGGAGGGCAGGGGAACACCATATATTTT. Translated: CASGLGGQGNTIYF.

The chain recombines TRBV30 with TRBJ1-1; D ambiguous. CDR3 length: 13 amino acids. Between the trimmed V and J ends, which lost 2 bases and 0 bases, there was a span of 7 bases. Germline lookup yields CDR1 GTSNPN and CDR2 SVGIG (reference sequence). This chain's CDR3 is CAWSTELNTEAFF. In DNA, the CDR3 is TGTGCCTGGAGTACAGAATTGAACACTGAAGCTTTCTTT.

The chain uses TRBV14 and TRBJ1-4; D perhaps matches TRBD1 (6 bases). Germline CDR1 and CDR2: SGHDN and FVKESK. Deletions cut 3 bases from V and 6 bases from J, with 17 bases between. CDR3 length equals 16 residues. The CDR3 DNA is TGTGCCAGCAGCCATTCACTTGGACAGTTCGATGAAAAACTGTTTTTT. Translating gives CASSHSLGQFDEKLFF.

CDR3 in DNA: TGCGCCAGCAGCTCACACAGGGGGAAAAACATTCAGTACTTC. Translation: CASSSHRGKNIQYF. V usage is TRBV4-1 and J usage is TRBJ2-4; 8 bases match TRBD1. V lost 5 bases to trimming and J lost 4 bases; unmatched junction nucleotides: 4. The CDR3 runs to 14 residues. Germline-derived CDR1 and CDR2 are MGHRA and YSYEKL.

CDR3 sequence reads: CASSPEVLAGHEQFF. CDR3 bases: TGTGCCAGCAGCCCCGAGGTGCTAGCCGGGCATGAGCAGTTCTTC. V is TRBV14 and J is TRBJ2-1; weak D call: TRBD2 (5 bases). V was cut by 4 bases and J by 8 bases, with 18 bases left in between. The CDR3 totals 15 residues. CDR1 SGHDN and CDR2 FVKESK come from the germline V gene.

This rearrangement joins TRBV6-1 to TRBJ1-4; D perhaps matches TRBD1 (5 bases). CDR3 length equals 15 residues. CDR1 is MNHNS, CDR2 SASEGT, per germline. V shed 0 bases and J shed 5 bases, with 10 bases lying between them. This CDR3 reads CASSEAGGRNEKLFF. As DNA, the CDR3 is TGTGCCAGCAGTGAAGCGGGGGGGAGAAATGAAAAACTGTTTTTT.

Comment on this clone: Other DNA sequences in this sample translate to the same CDR3. This chain links TRBV13 with TRBJ2-7, with a tentative D call TRBD1 (6 bases). V was pared by 5 bases and J by 3 bases, with 17 bases between. The CDR3 is 15 residues long. Germline V CDR1 and CDR2: PRHDT, FYEKMQ (reference sequence). The CDR3 bases are TGTGCCAGCAGCGGCACACAGGGCGGGCACTACGAGCAGTACTTC. Protein product: CASSGTQGGHYEQYF.

This chain uses TRBV19 with TRBJ1-5; TRBD1 is a possible D gene (5 bases). Between the trimmed V and J ends, which lost 4 bases and 2 bases, there was a span of 12 bases. This CDR3 is built from 15 residues. CDR1 and CDR2 from the germline V gene are LNHDA and SQIVND (reference sequence). The CDR3: CASSTQVFGNQPQHF. In nucleotides, the CDR3 is TGTGCCAGTAGTACACAGGTATTTGGCAATCAGCCCCAGCATTTT.

The J gene is TRBJ1-1, the V gene TRBV4-2, with D maybe TRBD1 (6 bases). Trimming pared 1 base from V and 1 base from J, leaving 16 bases between. The CDR3 is 17 residues long. Per the germline V gene, CDR1 is LGHNA and CDR2 is YNFKEQ. The CDR3 DNA sequence: TGTGCCAGCAGCCAAGGATCATTGGGGACATCGAACACTGAAGCTTTCTTT. The encoded protein is CASSQGSLGTSNTEAFF.